The 10 T cell receptor beta chains in this list originate from one sample, sequenced in a study of PD-1 blockade in classical Hodgkin lymphoma. Time point noted: newly diagnosed, previously untreated cHL patient sample. The assay was immunoSEQ multiplex PCR, and TCRdb's table has in-frame clones only and misses some. The table lists around 27,000 clones, approximately 93% of them singletons. The sequenced sample consisted of peripheral blood mononuclear cells (PBMCs). These TCRs come from a human donor with classical Hodgkin lymphoma.

The genes are TRBV18 and TRBJ1-3, with 8 bases aligning to TRBD1. The CDR3 runs to 16 residues. Germline assignment: CDR1 KGHSH and CDR2 LQKENI. The ends lost 3 bases at V and 2 bases at J; junction bases unmatched: 6. The CDR3 is CASSPGQGSAGNTIYF. In DNA, the CDR3 is TGTGCCAGCTCACCTGGACAGGGATCTGCTGGAAACACCATATATTTT.

The chain combines TRBV7-9 with TRBJ1-2; 10 bases line up with TRBD1. Germline V CDR1 and CDR2: SEHNR, FQNEAQ (reference sequence). Unmatched junction bases numbered 6, after V lost 6 bases and J lost 8 bases. The CDR3 runs 13 residues. CDR3 bases: TGTGCCAGCAGTTCCGACAGGGGGCTCGGCTACACCTTC. Protein sequence: CASSSDRGLGYTF.

V usage is TRBV9 and J usage is TRBJ2-1; the D gene could be TRBD1 or TRBD2 (5 bases each). Germline CDR1 and CDR2: SGDLS and YYNGEE. Trimming took 0 bases from V and 3 from J, leaving 7 bases between them. The CDR3 covers 14 residues. The CDR3 DNA is TGTGCCAGCAGCGTAGGGGACCTCTACAATGAGCAGTTCTTC. Its translation: CASSVGDLYNEQFF.

This clone is a singleton in its sample. This sample also contains other DNA sequences that code for the same CDR3. The chain employs TRBV29-1 and TRBJ2-2, with TRBD1 as a possible D gene (6 bases). V gave up 6 bases and J gave up 5 bases, with 16 bases separating them. The CDR3 sequence is 14 residues long. Germline V lookup: CDR1 SQVTM, CDR2 ANQGSEA. The CDR3 loop is CSVLKQGRTGELFF. The DNA of the CDR3 is TGCAGCGTCCTCAAACAGGGTCGGACCGGGGAGCTGTTTTTT.

The rearrangement uses TRBV28 and TRBJ1-2; D not certain. The CDR3 contains 13 residues. Germline V gene lookup returns CDR1 MDHEN and CDR2 SYDVKM. V dropped 1 base and J dropped 2 bases, with 5 bases sitting between them. In nucleotides, the CDR3 is TGTGCCAGCAGTTTATCAAGGAACTATGGCTACACCTTC. Encoded protein: CASSLSRNYGYTF.

This clone was counted between two and nine times. The chain combines TRBV18 with TRBJ2-1; the match to TRBD2 covers 10 bases. The CDR3 is 14 residues long. Germline V lookup: CDR1 KGHSH, CDR2 LQKENI. V lost 4 bases and J lost 9; bases outside the gene matches: 6. The CDR3 sequence is CASSLTSGRGEQFF. CDR3 DNA: TGTGCCAGCTCACTTACCAGCGGGAGGGGTGAGCAGTTCTTC.

The CDR3 DNA is TGTGCCAGCAGTTACTCGACCGGATATGGGGCCAACGTCCTGACTTTC. This gives the protein CASSYSTGYGANVLTF. This sequence joins TRBV6-5 and TRBJ2-6, with D hard to call. V lost 0 bases and J 3 bases, leaving 9 bases between the germline ends. The germline V gene encodes CDR1 MNHEY and CDR2 SVGAGI. The CDR3 spans 16 residues.

The CDR3 sequence is CAWSDGNQPQHF. The CDR3 bases are TGTGCCTGGAGCGACGGCAATCAGCCCCAGCATTTT. The V call is TRBV30, the J call TRBJ1-5, with D unresolved. The CDR3 covers 12 residues. Trimming removed 3 bases at V and 2 bases at J, with 5 bases between. Per the germline V gene, CDR1 is GTSNPN and CDR2 is SVGIG (reference sequence).

V is TRBV2 and J is TRBJ1-4; D uncertain. This CDR3 comprises 16 residues. V was shortened by 0 bases and J by 6 bases, with 14 bases between the two germline ends. CDR1 is SNHLY and CDR2 is FYNNEI in the germline V gene. Here the CDR3 DNA reads TGTGCCAGCAGTGAAGCGTTAGGAGGATCGTATGAAAAACTGTTTTTT. Translating gives CASSEALGGSYEKLFF.

The chain joins TRBV9 to TRBJ2-1; 8 nucleotides align to TRBD2. J lost 5 bases, V lost 0 bases, and 13 bases had no gene match. The CDR3 loop spans 18 amino acids. Germline V lookup: CDR1 SGDLS, CDR2 YYNGEE. Here the CDR3 DNA reads TGTGCCAGCAGCGTAGACCCAGCGGGACTAGGGGTTAACAATGAGCAGTTCTTC. Translated, it gives CASSVDPAGLGVNNEQFF.